Below, one T cell receptor beta chain is given with its context. The sample comes from a study of blood T cell repertoires in COVID-19. CDR3 length: 13 amino acids. Trimming cost V 0 bases and J 5 bases, with 10 bases left between them. CDR1 and CDR2 from the germline V gene are GTSNPN and SVGIG (reference sequence). Per the original data handling: Amplification of reference gene primers provided the estimated nucleated cell counts. TCRdb's copy holds only in-frame clones and misses some; the assay was immunoSEQ multiplex PCR. V and J calls and clone size follow that table, whereas D and trimming were derived from the DNA. The data show over 250,000 clones, roughly 91% seen once.

Sequencing used PBMCs or T cells enriched from blood (not recorded which). The clonotype was recovered from a woman aged 55 to 70 who had recovered from COVID-19. The chain employs TRBV30 and TRBJ1-2, with D unclear. CDR3 in amino acids: CAWSVGSGYGYTF. The CDR3 DNA sequence: TGTGCCTGGAGTGTAGGCTCGGGTTATGGCTACACCTTC.